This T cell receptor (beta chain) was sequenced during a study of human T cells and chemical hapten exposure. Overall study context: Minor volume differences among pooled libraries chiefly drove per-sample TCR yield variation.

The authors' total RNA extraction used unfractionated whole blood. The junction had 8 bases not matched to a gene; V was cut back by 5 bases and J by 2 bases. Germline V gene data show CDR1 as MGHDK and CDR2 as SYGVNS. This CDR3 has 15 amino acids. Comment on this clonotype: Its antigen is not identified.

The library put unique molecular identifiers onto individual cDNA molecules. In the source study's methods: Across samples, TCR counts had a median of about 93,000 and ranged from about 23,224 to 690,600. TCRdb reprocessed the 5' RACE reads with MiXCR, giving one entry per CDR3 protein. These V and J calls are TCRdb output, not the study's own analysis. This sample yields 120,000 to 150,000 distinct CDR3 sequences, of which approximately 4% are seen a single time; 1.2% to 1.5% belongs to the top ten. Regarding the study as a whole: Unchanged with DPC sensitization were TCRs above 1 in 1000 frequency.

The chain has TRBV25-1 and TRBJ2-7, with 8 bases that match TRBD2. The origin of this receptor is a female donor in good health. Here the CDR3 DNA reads TGTGCCAGCAGTCTGTCGCGGGGGGTTGCCTACGAGCAGTACTTC. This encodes CASSLSRGVAYEQYF.